This T cell receptor beta chain emerged from a study of blood T cell repertoires in COVID-19. About the study: The analysed material was cDNA or gDNA that came from T cells, B-cell-depleted T cells, or PBMCs.

In the study's own analysis: From reference gene primer amplification, estimates of nucleated cell counts were derived. Measured with immunoSEQ multiplex PCR; TCRdb has only the in-frame clones, and not every one. That table supplies the V and J calls and clone size; D and trimming were determined from the DNA. The profile shows over 200,000 clones, more than 80% of them singletons. V lost 0 bases to trimming and J lost 7 bases; unmatched junction nucleotides: 7. The germline gives CDR1 MNHNY, CDR2 SVGAGI (reference sequence). CDR3 length equals 15 residues. Assignments of participants to cohorts depended upon their own reported clinical history.

The sequence derives from a man in his 60s who had recovered from COVID-19. The chain recombines TRBV6-6 with TRBJ1-2; TRBD1 aligns across 8 bases. Input material: PBMCs or T cells enriched from blood (not recorded which). CDR3 sequence (DNA): TGTGCCAGCAGTTACTCTTCCGGACAGGGTAGTGGCTACACCTTC. It specifies CASSYSSGQGSGYTF.